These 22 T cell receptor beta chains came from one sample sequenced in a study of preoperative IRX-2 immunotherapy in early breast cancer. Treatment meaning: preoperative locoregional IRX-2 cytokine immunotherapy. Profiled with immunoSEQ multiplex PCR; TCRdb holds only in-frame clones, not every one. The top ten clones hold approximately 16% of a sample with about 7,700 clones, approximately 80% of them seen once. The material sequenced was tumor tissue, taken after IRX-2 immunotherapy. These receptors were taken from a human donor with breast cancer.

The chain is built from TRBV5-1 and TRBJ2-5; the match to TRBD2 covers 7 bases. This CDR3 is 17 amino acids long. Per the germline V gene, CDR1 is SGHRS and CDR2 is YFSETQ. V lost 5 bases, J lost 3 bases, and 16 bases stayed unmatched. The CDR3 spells CASSRGTTSSGEETQYF. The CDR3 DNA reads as TGCGCCAGCAGTAGAGGGACTACCTCGTCGGGGGAAGAGACCCAGTACTTC. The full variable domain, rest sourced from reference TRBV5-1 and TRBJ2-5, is KAGVTQTPRYLIKTRGQQVTLSCSPISGHRSVSWYQQTPGQGLQFLFEYFSETQRNKGNFPGRFSGRQFSNSRSEMNVSTLELGDSALYLCASSRGTTSSGEETQYFGPGTRLLVL.

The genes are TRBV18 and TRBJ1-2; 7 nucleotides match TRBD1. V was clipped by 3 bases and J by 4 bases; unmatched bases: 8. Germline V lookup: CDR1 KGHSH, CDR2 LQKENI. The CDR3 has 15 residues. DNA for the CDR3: TGTGCCAGCTCACCCGAGGGGGCGGCCCCCTATGGCTACACCTTC. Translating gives CASSPEGAAPYGYTF. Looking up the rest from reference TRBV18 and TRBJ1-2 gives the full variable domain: NAGVMQNPRHLVRRRGQEARLRCSPMKGHSHVYWYRQLPEEGLKFMVYLQKENIIDESGMPKERFSAEFPKEGPSILRIQQVVRGDSAAYFCASSPEGAAPYGYTFGSGTRLTVV.

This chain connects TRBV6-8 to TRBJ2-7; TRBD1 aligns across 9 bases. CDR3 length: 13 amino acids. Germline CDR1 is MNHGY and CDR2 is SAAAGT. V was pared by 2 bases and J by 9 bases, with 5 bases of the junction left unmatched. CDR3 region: CASSYTGGGSQYF. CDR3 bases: TGTGCCAGCAGTTACACAGGGGGCGGATCGCAGTACTTC.

CDR3 nucleotide sequence: TGTGCCAGTAGGATGGTTGCCGGGGAGCTGTTTTTT. Residues: CASRMVAGELFF. J is TRBJ2-2 and V is TRBV19; D is unclear. Germline-derived CDR1 and CDR2 are LNHDA and SQIVND (reference sequence). With 6 bases removed from V and 6 bases from J, the gap between germline ends came to 8 bases. The CDR3 is 12 residues long.

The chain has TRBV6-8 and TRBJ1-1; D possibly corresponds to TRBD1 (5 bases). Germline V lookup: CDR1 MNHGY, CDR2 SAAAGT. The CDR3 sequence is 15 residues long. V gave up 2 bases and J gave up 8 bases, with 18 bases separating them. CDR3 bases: TGTGCCAGCAGTTACCATCCTGACAGAGACGAAGAAGCTTTCTTT. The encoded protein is CASSYHPDRDEEAFF.

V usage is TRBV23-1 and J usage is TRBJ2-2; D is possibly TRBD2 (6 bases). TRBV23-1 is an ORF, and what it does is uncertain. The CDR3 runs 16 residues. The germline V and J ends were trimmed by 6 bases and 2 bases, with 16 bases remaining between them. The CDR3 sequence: CASSLAVGSNTGELFF. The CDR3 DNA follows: TGCGCCAGCAGCTTAGCGGTCGGATCCAACACCGGGGAGCTGTTTTTT.

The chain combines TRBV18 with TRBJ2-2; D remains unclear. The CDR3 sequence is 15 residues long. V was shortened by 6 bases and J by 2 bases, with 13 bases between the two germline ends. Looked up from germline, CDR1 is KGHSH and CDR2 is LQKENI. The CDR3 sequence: CASSLRADNTGELFF. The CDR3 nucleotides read TGTGCCAGCTCCTTACGGGCCGATAACACCGGGGAGCTGTTTTTT.

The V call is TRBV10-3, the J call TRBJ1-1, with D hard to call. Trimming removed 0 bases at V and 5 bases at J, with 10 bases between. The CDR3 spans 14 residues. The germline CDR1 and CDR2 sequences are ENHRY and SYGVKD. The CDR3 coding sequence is TGTGCCATCAGTGAGTCTGGATGGAGAACTGAAGCTTTCTTT. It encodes CAISESGWRTEAFF.

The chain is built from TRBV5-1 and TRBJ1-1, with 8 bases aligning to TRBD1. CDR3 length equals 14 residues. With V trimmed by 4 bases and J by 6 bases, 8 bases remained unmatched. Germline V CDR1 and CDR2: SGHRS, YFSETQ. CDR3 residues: CASSTSTGEAEAFF. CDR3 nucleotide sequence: TGCGCCAGCAGCACTTCGACAGGGGAGGCTGAAGCTTTCTTT.

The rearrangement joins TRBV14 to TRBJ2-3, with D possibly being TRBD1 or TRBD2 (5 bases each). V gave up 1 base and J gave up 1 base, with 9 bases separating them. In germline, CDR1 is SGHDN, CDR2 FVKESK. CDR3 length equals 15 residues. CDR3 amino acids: CASSQGGTRTDTQYF. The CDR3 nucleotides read TGTGCCAGCAGCCAAGGGGGGACCCGCACAGATACGCAGTATTTT.

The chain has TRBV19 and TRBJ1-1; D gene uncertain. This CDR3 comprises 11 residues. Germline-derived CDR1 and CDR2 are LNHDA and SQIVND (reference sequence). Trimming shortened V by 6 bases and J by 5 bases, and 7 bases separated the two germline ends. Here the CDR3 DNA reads TGTGCCAGTAGAGGAGAGACTGAAGCTTTCTTT. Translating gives CASRGETEAFF.

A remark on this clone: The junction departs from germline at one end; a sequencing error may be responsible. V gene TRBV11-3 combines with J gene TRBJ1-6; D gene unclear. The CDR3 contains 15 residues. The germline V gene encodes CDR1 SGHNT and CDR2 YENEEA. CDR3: CASTLLGHSNSPLHF. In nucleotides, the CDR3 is TGTGCCAGCACCCTCCTAGGGCATTCTAATTCACCTCTCCACTTT.

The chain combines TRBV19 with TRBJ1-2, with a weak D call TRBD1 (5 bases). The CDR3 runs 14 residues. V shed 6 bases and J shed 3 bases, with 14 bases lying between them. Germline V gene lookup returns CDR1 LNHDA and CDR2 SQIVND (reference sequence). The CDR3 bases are TGTGCCAGTAGCTTCCGGGACGGTCACTATGGCTACACCTTC. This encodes CASSFRDGHYGYTF.

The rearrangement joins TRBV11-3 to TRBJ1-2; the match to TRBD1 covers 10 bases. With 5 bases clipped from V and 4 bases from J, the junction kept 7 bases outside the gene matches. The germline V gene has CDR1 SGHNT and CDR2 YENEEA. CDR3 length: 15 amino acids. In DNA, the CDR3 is TGTGCCAGCAGCCCCTCCGGGACAGGGGTCTATGGCTACACCTTC. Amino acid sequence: CASSPSGTGVYGYTF.

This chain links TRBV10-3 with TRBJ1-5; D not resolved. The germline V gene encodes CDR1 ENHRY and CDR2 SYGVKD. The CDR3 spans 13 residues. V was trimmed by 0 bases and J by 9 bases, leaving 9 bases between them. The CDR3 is CAISESIPLPQHF. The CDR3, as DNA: TGTGCCATCAGTGAGTCAATACCTCTGCCCCAGCATTTT.

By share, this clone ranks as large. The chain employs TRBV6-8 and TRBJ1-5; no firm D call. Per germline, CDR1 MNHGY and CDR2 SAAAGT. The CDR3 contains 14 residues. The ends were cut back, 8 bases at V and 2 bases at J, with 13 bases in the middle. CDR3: CASRPGGGNQPQHF. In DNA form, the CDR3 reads TGTGCCAGCCGGCCGGGAGGAGGCAATCAGCCCCAGCATTTT.

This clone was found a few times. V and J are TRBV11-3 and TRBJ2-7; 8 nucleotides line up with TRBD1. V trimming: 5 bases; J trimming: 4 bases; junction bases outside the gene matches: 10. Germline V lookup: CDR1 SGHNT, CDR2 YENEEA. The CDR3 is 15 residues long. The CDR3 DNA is TGTGCCAGCAGCCCCTCCGGGACAGGCCTGTACGAGCAGTACTTC. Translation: CASSPSGTGLYEQYF.

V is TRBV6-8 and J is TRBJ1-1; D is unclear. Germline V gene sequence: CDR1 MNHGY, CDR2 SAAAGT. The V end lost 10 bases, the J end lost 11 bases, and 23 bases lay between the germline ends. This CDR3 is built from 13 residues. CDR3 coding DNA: TGTGCCACCAAGGACTATTTGCGGGATGTTGCTTTCTTT. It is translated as CATKDYLRDVAFF.

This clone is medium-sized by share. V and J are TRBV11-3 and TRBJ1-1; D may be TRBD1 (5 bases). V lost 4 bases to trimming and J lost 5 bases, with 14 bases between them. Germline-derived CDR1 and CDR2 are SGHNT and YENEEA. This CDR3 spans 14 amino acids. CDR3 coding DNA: TGTGCCAGCAGCTACCCCTCGGGGGGGACTGAAGCTTTCTTT. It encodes CASSYPSGGTEAFF.

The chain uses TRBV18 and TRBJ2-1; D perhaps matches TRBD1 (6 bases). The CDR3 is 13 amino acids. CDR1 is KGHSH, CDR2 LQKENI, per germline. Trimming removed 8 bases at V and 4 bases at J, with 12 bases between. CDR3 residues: CASQWDIYNEQFF. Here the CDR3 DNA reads TGTGCCAGCCAATGGGACATTTACAATGAGCAGTTCTTC.

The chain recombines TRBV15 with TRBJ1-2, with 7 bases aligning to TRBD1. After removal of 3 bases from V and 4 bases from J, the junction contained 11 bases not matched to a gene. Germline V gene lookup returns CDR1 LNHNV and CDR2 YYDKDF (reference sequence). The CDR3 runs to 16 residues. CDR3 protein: CATSRGDSLMIYGYTF. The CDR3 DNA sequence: TGTGCCACCAGCAGGGGGGACAGTCTCATGATCTATGGCTACACCTTC.

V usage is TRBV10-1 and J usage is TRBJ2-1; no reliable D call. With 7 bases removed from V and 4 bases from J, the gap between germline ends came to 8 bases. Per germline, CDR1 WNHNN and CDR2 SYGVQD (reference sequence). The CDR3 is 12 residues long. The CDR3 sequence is CASNPLYNEQFF. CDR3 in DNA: TGCGCCAGCAACCCCCTATACAATGAGCAGTTCTTC.